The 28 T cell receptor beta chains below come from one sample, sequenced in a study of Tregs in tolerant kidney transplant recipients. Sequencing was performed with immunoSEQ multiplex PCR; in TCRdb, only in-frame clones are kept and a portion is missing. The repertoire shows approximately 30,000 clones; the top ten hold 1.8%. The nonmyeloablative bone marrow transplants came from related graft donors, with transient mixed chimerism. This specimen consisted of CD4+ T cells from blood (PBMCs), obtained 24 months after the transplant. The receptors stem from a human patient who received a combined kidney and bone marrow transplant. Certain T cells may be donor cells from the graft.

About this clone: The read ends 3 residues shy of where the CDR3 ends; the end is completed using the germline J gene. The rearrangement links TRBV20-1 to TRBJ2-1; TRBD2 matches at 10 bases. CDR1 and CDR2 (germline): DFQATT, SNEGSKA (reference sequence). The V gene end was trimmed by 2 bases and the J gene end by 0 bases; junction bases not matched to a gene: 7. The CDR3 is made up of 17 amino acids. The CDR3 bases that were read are TGCAGTGCTAGACCTTACTTAGCGGGAGGCTCCTACAATGAG. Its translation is CSARPYLAGGSYNE. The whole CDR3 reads CSARPYLAGGSYNEQFF.

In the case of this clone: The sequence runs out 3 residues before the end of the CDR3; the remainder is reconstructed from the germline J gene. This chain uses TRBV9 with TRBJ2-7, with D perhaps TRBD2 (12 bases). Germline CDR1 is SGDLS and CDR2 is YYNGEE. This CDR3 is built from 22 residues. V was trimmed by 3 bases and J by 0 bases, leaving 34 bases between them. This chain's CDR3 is CASSGPGTGGTSGRLSSYEQYF. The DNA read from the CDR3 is TGTGCCAGCAGCGGACCCGGGACAGGGGGGACTAGCGGGCGATTAAGCTCCTACGAG.

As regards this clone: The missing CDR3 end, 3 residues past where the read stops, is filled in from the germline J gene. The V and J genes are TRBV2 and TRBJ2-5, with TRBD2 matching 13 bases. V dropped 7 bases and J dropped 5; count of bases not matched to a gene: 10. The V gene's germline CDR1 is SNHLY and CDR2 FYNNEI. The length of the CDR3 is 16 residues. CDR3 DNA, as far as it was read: TGTGCCAGCACTCGAGGGGGACTAGCGGGAAGGGAGACC. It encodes CASTRGGLAGRET. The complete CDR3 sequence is CASTRGGLAGRETQYF.

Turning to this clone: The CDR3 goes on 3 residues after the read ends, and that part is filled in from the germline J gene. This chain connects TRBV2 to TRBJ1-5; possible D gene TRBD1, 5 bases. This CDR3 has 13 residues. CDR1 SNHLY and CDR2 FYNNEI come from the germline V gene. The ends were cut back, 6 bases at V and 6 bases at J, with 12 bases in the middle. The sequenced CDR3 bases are TGTGCCAGCAGCGGGACTTTGAGTCAGCCC. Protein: CASSGTLSQP. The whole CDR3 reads CASSGTLSQPQHF.

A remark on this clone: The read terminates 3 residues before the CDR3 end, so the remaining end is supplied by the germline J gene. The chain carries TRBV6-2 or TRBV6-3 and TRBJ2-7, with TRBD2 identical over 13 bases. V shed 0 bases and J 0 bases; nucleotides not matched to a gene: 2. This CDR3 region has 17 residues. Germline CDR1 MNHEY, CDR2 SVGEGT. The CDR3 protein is CASSYSTSGRSSYEQYF. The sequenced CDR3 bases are TGTGCCAGCAGTTACTCGACTAGCGGGAGGTCCTCCTACGAG.

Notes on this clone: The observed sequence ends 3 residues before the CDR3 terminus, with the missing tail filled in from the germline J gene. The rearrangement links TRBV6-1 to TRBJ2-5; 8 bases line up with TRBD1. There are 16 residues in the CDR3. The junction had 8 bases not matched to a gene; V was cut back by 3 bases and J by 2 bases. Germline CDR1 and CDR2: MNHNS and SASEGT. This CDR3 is CASSDARGTGQETQYF. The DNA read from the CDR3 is TGTGCCAGCAGTGATGCGAGAGGGACAGGTCAAGAGACC.

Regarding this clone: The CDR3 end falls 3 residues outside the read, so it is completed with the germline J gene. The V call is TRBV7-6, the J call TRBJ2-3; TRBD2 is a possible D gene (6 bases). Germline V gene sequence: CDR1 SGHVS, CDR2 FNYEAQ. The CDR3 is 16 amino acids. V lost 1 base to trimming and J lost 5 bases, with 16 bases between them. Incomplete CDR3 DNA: TGTGCCAGCAGCTTAGTCAGTGGAGGGCAAAGAGATACG. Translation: CASSLVSGGQRDT. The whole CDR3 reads CASSLVSGGQRDTQYF.

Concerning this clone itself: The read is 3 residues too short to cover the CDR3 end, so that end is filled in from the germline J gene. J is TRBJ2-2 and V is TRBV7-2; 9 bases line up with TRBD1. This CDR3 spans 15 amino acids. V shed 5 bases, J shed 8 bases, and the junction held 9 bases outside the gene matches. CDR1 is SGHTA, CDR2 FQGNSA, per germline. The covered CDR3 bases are TGTGCCAGCAGCCAAAAGTCGGGGACAGGGGGGGAG. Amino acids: CASSQKSGTGGE. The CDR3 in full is CASSQKSGTGGELFF.

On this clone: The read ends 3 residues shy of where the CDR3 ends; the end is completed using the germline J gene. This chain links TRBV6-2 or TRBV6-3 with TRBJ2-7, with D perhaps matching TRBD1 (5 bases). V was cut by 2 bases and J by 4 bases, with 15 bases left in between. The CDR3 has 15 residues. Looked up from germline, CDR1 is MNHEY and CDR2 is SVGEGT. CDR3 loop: CASSYERGLVYEQYF. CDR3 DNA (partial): TGTGCCAGCAGTTACGAAAGGGGTTTGGTTTACGAG.

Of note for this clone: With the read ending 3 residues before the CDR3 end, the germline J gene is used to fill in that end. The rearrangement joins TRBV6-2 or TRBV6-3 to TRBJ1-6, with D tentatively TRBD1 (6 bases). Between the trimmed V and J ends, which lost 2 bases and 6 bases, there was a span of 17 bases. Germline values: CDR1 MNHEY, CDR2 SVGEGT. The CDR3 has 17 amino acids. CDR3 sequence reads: CASSYDPTGNANSPLHF. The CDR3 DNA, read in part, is TGTGCCAGCAGTTACGACCCTACAGGGAACGCTAATTCACCC.

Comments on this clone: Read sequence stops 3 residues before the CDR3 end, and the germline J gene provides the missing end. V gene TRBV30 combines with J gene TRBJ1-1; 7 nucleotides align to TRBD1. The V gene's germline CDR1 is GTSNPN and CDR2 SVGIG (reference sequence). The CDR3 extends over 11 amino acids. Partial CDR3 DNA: TGTGCCTGGACAGGGGGTCGGATC. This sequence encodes CAWTGGRI. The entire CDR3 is CAWTGGRIAFF.

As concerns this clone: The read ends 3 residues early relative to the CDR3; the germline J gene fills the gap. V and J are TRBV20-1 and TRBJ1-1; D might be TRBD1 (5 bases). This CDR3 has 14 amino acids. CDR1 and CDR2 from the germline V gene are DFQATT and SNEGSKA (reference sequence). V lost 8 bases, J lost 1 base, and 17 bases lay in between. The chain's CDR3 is CSSKGGGENTEAFF. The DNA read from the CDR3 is TGCAGTTCAAAGGGCGGGGGGGAGAACACTGAA.

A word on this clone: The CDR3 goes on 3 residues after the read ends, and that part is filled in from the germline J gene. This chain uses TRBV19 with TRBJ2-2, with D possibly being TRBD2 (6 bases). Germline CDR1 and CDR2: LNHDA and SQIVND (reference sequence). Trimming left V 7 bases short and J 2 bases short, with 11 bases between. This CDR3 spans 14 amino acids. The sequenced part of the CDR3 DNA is TGTGCCAGTAATATCGGGGGAAACACCGGGGAG. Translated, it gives CASNIGGNTGE. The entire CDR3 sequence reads CASNIGGNTGELFF. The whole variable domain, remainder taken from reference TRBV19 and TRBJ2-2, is DGGITQSPKYLFRKEGQNVTLSCEQNLNHDAMYWYRQDPGQGLRLIYYSQIVNDFQKGDIAEGYSVSREKKESFPLTVTSAQKNPTAFYLCASNIGGNTGELFFGEGSRLTVL.

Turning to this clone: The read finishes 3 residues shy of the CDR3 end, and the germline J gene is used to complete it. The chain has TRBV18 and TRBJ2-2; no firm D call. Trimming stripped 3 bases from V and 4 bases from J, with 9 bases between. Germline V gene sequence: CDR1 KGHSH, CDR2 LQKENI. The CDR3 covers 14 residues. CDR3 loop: CASSPVHLTGELFF. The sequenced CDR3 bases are TGTGCCAGCTCACCCGTACACCTCACCGGGGAG.

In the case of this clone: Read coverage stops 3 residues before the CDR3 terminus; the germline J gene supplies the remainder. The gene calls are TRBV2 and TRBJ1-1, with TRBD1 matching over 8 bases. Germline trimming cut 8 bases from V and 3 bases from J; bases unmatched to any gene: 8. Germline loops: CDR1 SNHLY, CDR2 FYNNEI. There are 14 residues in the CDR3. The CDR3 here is CASVINRGDTEAFF. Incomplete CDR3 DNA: TGTGCCAGCGTAATAAACAGGGGGGACACTGAA.

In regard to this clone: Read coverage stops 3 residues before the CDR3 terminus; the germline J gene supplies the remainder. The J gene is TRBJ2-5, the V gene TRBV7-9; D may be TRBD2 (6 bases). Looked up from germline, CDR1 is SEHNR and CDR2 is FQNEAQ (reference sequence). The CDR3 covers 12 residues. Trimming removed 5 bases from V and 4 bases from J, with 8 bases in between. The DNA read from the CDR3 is TGTGCCAGCAGCCGGAGGGGAGAGACC. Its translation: CASSRRGET. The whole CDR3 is CASSRRGETQYF.

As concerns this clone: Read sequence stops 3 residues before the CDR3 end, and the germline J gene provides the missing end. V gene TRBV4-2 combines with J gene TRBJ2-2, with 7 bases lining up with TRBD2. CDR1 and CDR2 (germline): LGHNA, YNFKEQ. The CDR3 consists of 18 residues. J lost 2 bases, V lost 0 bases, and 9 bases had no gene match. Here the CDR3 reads CASSQERASGTNTGELFF. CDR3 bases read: TGTGCCAGCAGCCAAGAAAGGGCCAGCGGGACCAACACCGGGGAG.

The DNA read from the CDR3 is TGCAGTGCTAGGGGACTAGCGGTATTCTACGAG. As protein: CSARGLAVFYE. The CDR3 in full is CSARGLAVFYEQYF. This chain joins TRBV20-1 and TRBJ2-7; TRBD2 matches at 11 bases. The CDR3 end falls 3 residues outside the read, so it is completed with the germline J gene. The V gene's germline CDR1 is DFQATT and CDR2 SNEGSKA (reference sequence). The CDR3 has 14 residues. V lost 3 bases to trimming and J lost 3 bases; unmatched junction nucleotides: 4.

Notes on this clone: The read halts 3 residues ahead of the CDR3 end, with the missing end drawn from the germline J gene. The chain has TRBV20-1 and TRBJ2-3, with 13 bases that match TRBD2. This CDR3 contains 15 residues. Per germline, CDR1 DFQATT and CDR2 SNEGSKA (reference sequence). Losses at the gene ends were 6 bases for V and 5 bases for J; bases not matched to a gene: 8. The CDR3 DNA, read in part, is TGCAGTGCCCAACTAGCGGGAGGGCCTGGAGATACG. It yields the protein CSAQLAGGPGDT. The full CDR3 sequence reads CSAQLAGGPGDTQYF.

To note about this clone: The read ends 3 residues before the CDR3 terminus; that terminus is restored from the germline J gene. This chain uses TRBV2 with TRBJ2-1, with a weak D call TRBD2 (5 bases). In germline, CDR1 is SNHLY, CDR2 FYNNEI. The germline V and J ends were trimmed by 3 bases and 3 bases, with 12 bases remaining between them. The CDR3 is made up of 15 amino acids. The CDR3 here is CASSDLTRNYNEQFF. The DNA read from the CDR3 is TGTGCCAGCAGTGATCTAACTAGGAACTACAATGAG.

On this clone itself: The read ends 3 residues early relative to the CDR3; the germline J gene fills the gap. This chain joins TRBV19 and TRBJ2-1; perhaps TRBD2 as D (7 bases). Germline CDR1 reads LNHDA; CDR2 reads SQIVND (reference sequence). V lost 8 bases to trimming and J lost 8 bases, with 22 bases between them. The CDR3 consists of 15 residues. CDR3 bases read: TGTGCCAGTTATTCAGGGGCAGCGGGGAGGTATGAG. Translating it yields CASYSGAAGRYE. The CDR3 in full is CASYSGAAGRYEQFF.

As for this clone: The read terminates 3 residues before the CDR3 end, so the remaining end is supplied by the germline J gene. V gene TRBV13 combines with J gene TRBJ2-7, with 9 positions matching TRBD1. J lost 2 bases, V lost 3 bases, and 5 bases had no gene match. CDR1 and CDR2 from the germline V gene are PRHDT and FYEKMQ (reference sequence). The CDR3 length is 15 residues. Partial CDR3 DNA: TGTGCCAGCAGCTTCGGACAGGGGCGGGCCTACGAG. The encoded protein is CASSFGQGRAYE. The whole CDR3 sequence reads CASSFGQGRAYEQYF.

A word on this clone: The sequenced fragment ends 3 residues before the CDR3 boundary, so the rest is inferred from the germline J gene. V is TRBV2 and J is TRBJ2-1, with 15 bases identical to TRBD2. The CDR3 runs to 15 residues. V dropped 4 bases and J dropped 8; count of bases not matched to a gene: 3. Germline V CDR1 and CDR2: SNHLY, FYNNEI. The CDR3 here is CASSAGLAGGDEQFF. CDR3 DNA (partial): TGTGCCAGCAGTGCGGGACTAGCGGGAGGCGATGAG.

CDR3 DNA (partial): TGCAGCGTTGACCAGACTAGCGGCTCCTACAATGAG. The encoded protein is CSVDQTSGSYNE. The entire CDR3 protein is CSVDQTSGSYNEQFF. This chain links TRBV29-1 with TRBJ2-1, with TRBD2 matching 9 bases. The missing CDR3 end, 3 residues past where the read stops, is filled in from the germline J gene. The CDR3 length is 15 residues. Germline V CDR1 and CDR2: SQVTM, ANQGSEA. V lost 3 bases, J lost 0 bases, and 3 bases stayed unmatched.

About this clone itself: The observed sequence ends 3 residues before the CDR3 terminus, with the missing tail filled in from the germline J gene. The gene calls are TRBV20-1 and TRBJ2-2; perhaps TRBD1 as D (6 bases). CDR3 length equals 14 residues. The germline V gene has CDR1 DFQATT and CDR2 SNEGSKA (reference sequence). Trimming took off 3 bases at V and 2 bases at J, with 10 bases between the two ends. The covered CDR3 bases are TGCAGTGCTAGCACCGGGACAAACACCGGGGAG. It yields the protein CSASTGTNTGE. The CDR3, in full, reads CSASTGTNTGELFF.

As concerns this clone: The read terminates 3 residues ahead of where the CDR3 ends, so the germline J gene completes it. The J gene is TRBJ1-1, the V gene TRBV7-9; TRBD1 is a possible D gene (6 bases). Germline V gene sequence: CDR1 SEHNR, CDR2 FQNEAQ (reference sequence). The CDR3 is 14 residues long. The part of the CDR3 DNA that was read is TGTGCCAGCAGCTTAGGTCAGGGGACCGGGAAA. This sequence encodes CASSLGQGTGK. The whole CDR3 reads CASSLGQGTGKAFF.

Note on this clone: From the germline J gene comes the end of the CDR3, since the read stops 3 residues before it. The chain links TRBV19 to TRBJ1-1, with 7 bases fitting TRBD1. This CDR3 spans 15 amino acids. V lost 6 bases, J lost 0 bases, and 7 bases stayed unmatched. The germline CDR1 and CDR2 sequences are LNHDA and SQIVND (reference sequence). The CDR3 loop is CASRIKGALNTEAFF. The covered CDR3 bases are TGTGCCAGTAGAATCAAGGGGGCGCTGAACACTGAA. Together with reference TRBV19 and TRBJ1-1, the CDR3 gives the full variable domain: DGGITQSPKYLFRKEGQNVTLSCEQNLNHDAMYWYRQDPGQGLRLIYYSQIVNDFQKGDIAEGYSVSREKKESFPLTVTSAQKNPTAFYLCASRIKGALNTEAFFGQGTRLTVV.

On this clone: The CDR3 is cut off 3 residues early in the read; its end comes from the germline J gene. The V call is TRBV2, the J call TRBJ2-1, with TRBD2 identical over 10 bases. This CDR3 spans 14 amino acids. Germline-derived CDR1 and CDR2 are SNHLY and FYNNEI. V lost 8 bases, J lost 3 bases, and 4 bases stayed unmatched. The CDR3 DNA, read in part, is TGTGCCAGCTCCAGGACTAGCGGCTACAATGAG. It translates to CASSRTSGYNE. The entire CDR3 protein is CASSRTSGYNEQFF.